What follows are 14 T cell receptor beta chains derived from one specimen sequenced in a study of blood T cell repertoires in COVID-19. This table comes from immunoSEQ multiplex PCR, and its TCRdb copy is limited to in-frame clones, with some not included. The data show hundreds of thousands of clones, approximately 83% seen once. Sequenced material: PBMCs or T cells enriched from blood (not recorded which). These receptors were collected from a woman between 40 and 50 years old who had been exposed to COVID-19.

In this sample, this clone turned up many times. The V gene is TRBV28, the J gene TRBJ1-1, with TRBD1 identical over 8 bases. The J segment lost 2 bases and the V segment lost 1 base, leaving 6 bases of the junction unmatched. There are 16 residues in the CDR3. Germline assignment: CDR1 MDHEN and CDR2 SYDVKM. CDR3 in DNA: TGTGCCAGCAGTTTATTTTCACAGGGGGTAAACACTGAAGCTTTCTTT. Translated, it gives CASSLFSQGVNTEAFF.

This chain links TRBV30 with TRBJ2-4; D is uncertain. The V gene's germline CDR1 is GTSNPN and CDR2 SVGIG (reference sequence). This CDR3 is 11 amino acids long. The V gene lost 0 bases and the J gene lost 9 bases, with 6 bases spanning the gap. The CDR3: CAWSVLGIQYF. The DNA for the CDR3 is TGTGCCTGGAGTGTACTTGGCATTCAGTACTTC.

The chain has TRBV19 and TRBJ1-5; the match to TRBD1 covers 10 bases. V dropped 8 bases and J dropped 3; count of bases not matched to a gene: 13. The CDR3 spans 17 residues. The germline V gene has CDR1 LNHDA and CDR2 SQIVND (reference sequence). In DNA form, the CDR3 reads TGTGCCAGTCAGCCCCGGGACAGGGGATTGTACAATCAGCCCCAGCATTTT. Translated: CASQPRDRGLYNQPQHF.

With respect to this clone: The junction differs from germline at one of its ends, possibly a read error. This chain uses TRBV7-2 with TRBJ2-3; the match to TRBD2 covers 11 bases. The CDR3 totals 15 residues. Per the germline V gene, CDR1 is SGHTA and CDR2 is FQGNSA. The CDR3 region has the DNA TGTGCCAGCAGCGTAGCGGGGGGGAGCACAGATACGCAGTATTTT. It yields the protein CASSVAGGSTDTQYF.

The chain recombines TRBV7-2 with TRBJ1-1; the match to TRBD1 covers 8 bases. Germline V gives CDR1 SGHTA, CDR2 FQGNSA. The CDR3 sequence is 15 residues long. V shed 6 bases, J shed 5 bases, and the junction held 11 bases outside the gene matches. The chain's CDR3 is CASRTTGGARTEAFF. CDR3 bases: TGTGCCAGCAGAACCACAGGGGGGGCCAGGACTGAAGCTTTCTTT.

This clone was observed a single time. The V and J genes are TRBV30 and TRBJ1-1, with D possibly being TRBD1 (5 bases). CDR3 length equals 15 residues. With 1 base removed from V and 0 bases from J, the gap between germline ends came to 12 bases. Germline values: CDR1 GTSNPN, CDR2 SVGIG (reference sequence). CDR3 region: CAWSAPDNLNTEAFF. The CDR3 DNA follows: TGTGCCTGGAGTGCCCCGGACAACCTGAACACTGAAGCTTTCTTT.

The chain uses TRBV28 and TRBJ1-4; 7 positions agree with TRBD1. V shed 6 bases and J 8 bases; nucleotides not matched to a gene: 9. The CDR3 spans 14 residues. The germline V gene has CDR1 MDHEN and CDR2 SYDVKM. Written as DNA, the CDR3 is TGTGCCAGCAGGCTGACAGGGTCGGGGGAAAAACTGTTTTTT. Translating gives CASRLTGSGEKLFF.

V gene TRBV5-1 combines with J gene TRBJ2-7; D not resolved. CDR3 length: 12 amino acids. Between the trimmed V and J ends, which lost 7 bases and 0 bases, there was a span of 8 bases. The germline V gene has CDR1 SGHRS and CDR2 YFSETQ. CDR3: CASRDNSYEQYF. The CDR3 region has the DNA TGCGCCAGCCGCGACAACTCCTACGAGCAGTACTTC.

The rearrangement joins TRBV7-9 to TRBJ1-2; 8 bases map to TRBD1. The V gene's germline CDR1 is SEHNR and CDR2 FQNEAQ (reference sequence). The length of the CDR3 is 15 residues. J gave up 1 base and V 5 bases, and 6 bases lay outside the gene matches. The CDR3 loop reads CASSPRTGFNYGYTF. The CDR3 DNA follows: TGTGCCAGCAGCCCCAGGACAGGGTTTAACTATGGCTACACCTTC.

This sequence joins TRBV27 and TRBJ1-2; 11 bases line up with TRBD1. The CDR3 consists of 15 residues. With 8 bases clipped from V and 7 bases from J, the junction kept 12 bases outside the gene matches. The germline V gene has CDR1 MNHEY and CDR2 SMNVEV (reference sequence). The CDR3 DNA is TGTGCCAGCCGGATCCTTGGACAGGGGGCATTTGGCTACACCTTC. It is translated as CASRILGQGAFGYTF.

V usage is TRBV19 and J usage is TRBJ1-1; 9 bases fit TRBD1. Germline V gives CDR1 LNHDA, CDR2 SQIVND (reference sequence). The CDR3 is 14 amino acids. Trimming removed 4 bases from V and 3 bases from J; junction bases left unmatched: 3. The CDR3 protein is CASSRDRADTEAFF. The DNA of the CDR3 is TGTGCCAGTAGTAGGGACAGGGCCGACACTGAAGCTTTCTTT.

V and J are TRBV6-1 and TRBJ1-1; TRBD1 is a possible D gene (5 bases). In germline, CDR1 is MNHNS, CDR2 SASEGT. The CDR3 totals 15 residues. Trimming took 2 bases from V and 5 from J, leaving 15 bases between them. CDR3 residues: CASSEFPRAWTEAFF. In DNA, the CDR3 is TGTGCCAGCAGTGAATTCCCCAGGGCTTGGACTGAAGCTTTCTTT.

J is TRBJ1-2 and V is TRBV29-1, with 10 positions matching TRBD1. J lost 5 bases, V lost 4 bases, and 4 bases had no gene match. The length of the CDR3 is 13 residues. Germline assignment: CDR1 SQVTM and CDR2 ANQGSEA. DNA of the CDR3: TGCAGCGTTGGGGACAGGGGAGCATATGGCTACACCTTC. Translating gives CSVGDRGAYGYTF.

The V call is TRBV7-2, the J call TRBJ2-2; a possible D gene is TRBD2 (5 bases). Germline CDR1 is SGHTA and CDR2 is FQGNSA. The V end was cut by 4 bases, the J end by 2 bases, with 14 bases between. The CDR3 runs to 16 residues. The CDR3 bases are TGTGCCAGCAGCTCTATGTCGGGGAGCAACACCGGGGAGCTGTTTTTT. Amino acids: CASSSMSGSNTGELFF.